What follows describes a single TCR beta chain. The data were obtained in a study of blood T cell repertoires in COVID-19. Participants reported their clinical history, and cohort assignment relied on those reports. In the original analysis: Nucleated cell number was recorded as an estimate derived from reference gene primer amplification. Some clones are missing from TCRdb's copy, which holds only in-frame ones; the method was immunoSEQ multiplex PCR. For V, J and clone size, that table is used; D and trimming come from the DNA. The sample includes 250,000 to 300,000 clones, 88% of them seen just once. This clonotype was sampled from a woman aged 55-70 years in a cohort exposed to, infected with or recovered from COVID-19 (not recorded which). Specimen: PBMCs or T cells enriched from blood (not recorded which).

The DNA of the CDR3 is TGTGCCTGGAGTGAAGGGGGCTACACCGGGGAGCTGTTTTTT. Translation gives CAWSEGGYTGELFF. The chain couples TRBV30 to TRBJ2-2; TRBD1 agrees at 7 bases. The CDR3 length is 14 residues. The trim removed 1 base at V and 3 bases at J, leaving 2 bases unmatched. CDR1 and CDR2 from the germline V gene are GTSNPN and SVGIG (reference sequence). The full variable domain, completed using reference TRBV30 and TRBJ2-2, is SQTIHQWPATLVQPVGSPLSLECTVEGTSNPNLYWYRQAAGRGLQLLFYSVGIGQISSEVPQNLSASRPQDRQFILSSKKLLLSDSGFYLCAWSEGGYTGELFFGEGSRLTVL.